These T cell receptor beta chains were read from a single sample in a study of T cell responses to AZD1222 COVID-19 vaccine. Using immunoSEQ multiplex PCR, the repertoire was profiled, and TCRdb retains in-frame clones only, with some absent. The sample records about 180,000 clones, almost 90% being singletons. The sample in question was peripheral blood, obtained on day 0 of AZD1222 vaccination. These receptors were collected from an adult in good health. Both conserved end residues are part of each CDR3. The D gene is left open where the match is weak. Where a row states a size, it is once, few, many or the class of an expanded clone; other rows omit it.

cdr3_length: 14
v_call: TRBV4-3
d_call: NA
j_call: TRBJ1-2
clone_size: NA
cdr3_aa: CASSHPGTEVGYTF
cdr3_nt: TGCGCCAGCAGCCACCCCGGGACCGAGGTTGGCTACACCTTC

cdr3_length: 12
v_call: TRBV6-6
d_call: NA
j_call: TRBJ2-6
clone_size: NA
cdr3_aa: CATFSGANVLTF
cdr3_nt: TGTGCCACCTTCTCTGGGGCCAACGTCCTGACTTTC

cdr3_length: 15
v_call: TRBV10-2
d_call: NA
j_call: TRBJ1-5
clone_size: NA
cdr3_aa: CASSESSGSNQPQHF
cdr3_nt: TGCGCCAGCAGTGAGTCGTCAGGGAGCAATCAGCCCCAGCATTTT

cdr3_length: 15
v_call: TRBV15
d_call: NA
j_call: TRBJ1-3
clone_size: NA
cdr3_aa: CATTQGVFSGNTIYF
cdr3_nt: TGTGCCACCACGCAGGGAGTTTTCTCTGGAAACACCATATATTTT

cdr3_length: 13
v_call: TRBV5-1
d_call: NA
j_call: TRBJ1-1
clone_size: NA
cdr3_aa: CATSSMGYTEAFF
cdr3_nt: TGCGCCACCTCCTCGATGGGGTACACTGAAGCTTTCTTT

cdr3_length: 14
v_call: TRBV5-1
d_call: TRBD2
j_call: TRBJ2-1
clone_size: NA
cdr3_aa: CASSRTGGLNEQFF
cdr3_nt: TGCGCCAGCAGCCGCACGGGGGGGCTAAATGAGCAGTTCTTC

cdr3_length: 12
v_call: TRBV15
d_call: NA
j_call: TRBJ2-3
clone_size: NA
cdr3_aa: CATSIGADTQYF
cdr3_nt: TGTGCCACCAGCATAGGGGCAGATACGCAGTATTTT

cdr3_length: 14
v_call: TRBV19
d_call: NA
j_call: TRBJ2-5
clone_size: NA
cdr3_aa: CASKDSPTQETQYF
cdr3_nt: TGTGCCAGTAAGGACAGCCCCACCCAAGAGACCCAGTACTTC

cdr3_length: 14
v_call: TRBV6-2/TRBV6-3
d_call: TRBD2
j_call: TRBJ2-7
clone_size: few
cdr3_aa: CASSYTSGGYEQYF
cdr3_nt: TGTGCCAGCAGTTACACTAGCGGGGGTTACGAGCAGTACTTC

cdr3_length: 15
v_call: TRBV27
d_call: NA
j_call: TRBJ2-2
clone_size: NA
cdr3_aa: CASSLRTPNTGELFF
cdr3_nt: TGTGCCAGCAGTTTAAGGACTCCCAACACCGGGGAGCTGTTTTTT

cdr3_length: 14
v_call: TRBV7-2
d_call: NA
j_call: TRBJ1-4
clone_size: NA
cdr3_aa: CASSLGGFNEKLFF
cdr3_nt: TGTGCCAGCAGCTTAGGGGGATTTAATGAAAAACTGTTTTTT

cdr3_length: 18
v_call: TRBV9
d_call: TRBD1
j_call: TRBJ1-1
clone_size: NA
cdr3_aa: CASSVNSGAGGANTEAFF
cdr3_nt: TGTGCCAGCAGCGTAAACAGTGGGGCAGGGGGCGCGAACACTGAAGCTTTCTTT

cdr3_length: 16
v_call: TRBV7-8
d_call: TRBD2
j_call: TRBJ2-5
clone_size: NA
cdr3_aa: CASSLGTSGNVETQYF
cdr3_nt: TGTGCCAGCAGCCTAGGGACTAGCGGGAATGTTGAGACCCAGTACTTC

cdr3_length: 15
v_call: TRBV4-3
d_call: TRBD1
j_call: TRBJ2-7
clone_size: NA
cdr3_aa: CASSLRGTGTDEQYF
cdr3_nt: TGCGCCAGCAGCCTCAGGGGGACAGGTACCGACGAGCAGTACTTC

cdr3_length: 14
v_call: TRBV25-1
d_call: TRBD1
j_call: TRBJ1-6
clone_size: NA
cdr3_aa: CASREQGASSPLHF
cdr3_nt: TGTGCCAGCAGAGAACAGGGGGCGAGTTCACCCCTCCACTTT

cdr3_length: 12
v_call: TRBV3-1/TRBV3-2
d_call: NA
j_call: TRBJ2-4
clone_size: NA
cdr3_aa: CASSQEGRVRYF
cdr3_nt: TGTGCCAGCAGCCAAGAGGGCCGAGTGAGGTACTTC

cdr3_length: 15
v_call: TRBV12-5
d_call: TRBD2
j_call: TRBJ2-1
clone_size: NA
cdr3_aa: CASVSWPSGQNEQFF
cdr3_nt: TGTGCTAGTGTCTCGTGGCCTAGCGGGCAGAATGAGCAGTTCTTC

cdr3_length: 14
v_call: TRBV5-1
d_call: NA
j_call: TRBJ2-5
clone_size: NA
cdr3_aa: CASSLAGAGETQYF
cdr3_nt: TGCGCCAGCAGCTTGGCGGGGGCTGGGGAGACCCAGTACTTC

cdr3_length: 13
v_call: TRBV5-1
d_call: NA
j_call: TRBJ1-1
clone_size: NA
cdr3_aa: CASSLTQRTEAFF
cdr3_nt: TGCGCCAGCAGCTTGACTCAGAGGACTGAAGCTTTCTTT

cdr3_length: 14
v_call: TRBV6-5
d_call: TRBD1
j_call: TRBJ1-6
clone_size: NA
cdr3_aa: CASSSTGQGSPLHF
cdr3_nt: TGTGCCAGCAGTTCGACAGGGCAAGGATCACCCCTCCACTTT

cdr3_length: 14
v_call: TRBV11-1
d_call: NA
j_call: TRBJ2-7
clone_size: NA
cdr3_aa: CASSLEASSYEQYF
cdr3_nt: TGTGCCAGCAGCTTAGAGGCCAGTTCCTACGAGCAGTACTTC

cdr3_length: 16
v_call: TRBV5-1
d_call: TRBD2
j_call: TRBJ2-1
clone_size: NA
cdr3_aa: CASSSSGGSSYNEQFF
cdr3_nt: TGCGCCAGCAGCTCTAGCGGGGGGAGCTCCTACAATGAGCAGTTCTTC

cdr3_length: 15
v_call: TRBV3-1/TRBV3-2
d_call: NA
j_call: TRBJ2-7
clone_size: NA
cdr3_aa: CASSQAPGTFYEQYF
cdr3_nt: TGTGCCAGCAGCCAAGCGCCAGGGACTTTCTACGAGCAGTACTTC

cdr3_length: 15
v_call: TRBV6-5
d_call: TRBD1
j_call: TRBJ1-1
clone_size: NA
cdr3_aa: CASTGGWDRETEAFF
cdr3_nt: TGTGCCAGCACCGGGGGGTGGGACAGGGAGACTGAAGCTTTCTTT

cdr3_length: 15
v_call: TRBV7-2
d_call: TRBD1
j_call: TRBJ1-1
clone_size: few
cdr3_aa: CASSTRTGTHTEAFF
cdr3_nt: TGTGCCAGCAGCACCCGGACAGGGACCCATACTGAAGCTTTCTTT

cdr3_length: 15
v_call: TRBV23-1
d_call: TRBD1
j_call: TRBJ2-4
clone_size: NA
cdr3_aa: CASRGTGVGGNIQYF
cdr3_nt: TGCGCCAGCAGGGGGACAGGGGTTGGGGGAAACATTCAGTACTTC

cdr3_length: 11
v_call: TRBV5-8
d_call: NA
j_call: TRBJ1-2
clone_size: NA
cdr3_aa: CASSLDGFYTF
cdr3_nt: TGTGCCAGCAGCTTGGACGGATTCTACACCTTC

cdr3_length: 16
v_call: TRBV7-9
d_call: NA
j_call: TRBJ1-1
clone_size: NA
cdr3_aa: CASSLALGPPGTEAFF
cdr3_nt: TGTGCCAGCAGCTTAGCGTTGGGGCCCCCCGGGACTGAAGCTTTCTTT

cdr3_length: 17
v_call: TRBV7-8
d_call: NA
j_call: TRBJ1-4
clone_size: NA
cdr3_aa: CASSLEDGLSTNEKLFF
cdr3_nt: TGTGCCAGCAGCTTAGAGGACGGACTTTCAACTAATGAAAAACTGTTTTTT

cdr3_length: 13
v_call: TRBV19
d_call: TRBD1
j_call: TRBJ2-7
clone_size: NA
cdr3_aa: CASSRDRGYEQYF
cdr3_nt: TGTGCCAGTAGCAGGGACAGGGGGTACGAGCAGTACTTC

cdr3_length: 13
v_call: TRBV30
d_call: NA
j_call: TRBJ2-7
clone_size: NA
cdr3_aa: CAYDGTGSYEQYF
cdr3_nt: TGTGCTTACGACGGGACCGGCTCCTACGAGCAGTACTTC

cdr3_length: 17
v_call: TRBV5-6
d_call: TRBD1
j_call: TRBJ1-5
clone_size: NA
cdr3_aa: CASSFTREGASNQPQHF
cdr3_nt: TGTGCCAGCAGCTTTACGCGGGAGGGGGCAAGCAATCAGCCCCAGCATTTT

cdr3_length: 12
v_call: TRBV29-1
d_call: NA
j_call: TRBJ2-7
clone_size: NA
cdr3_aa: CSVGGLAYEQYF
cdr3_nt: TGCAGCGTTGGGGGCCTAGCCTACGAGCAGTACTTC

cdr3_length: 14
v_call: TRBV7-2
d_call: NA
j_call: TRBJ2-4
clone_size: NA
cdr3_aa: CASSASYSANIQYF
cdr3_nt: TGTGCCAGCAGCGCCTCATATTCGGCAAACATTCAGTACTTC

cdr3_length: 15
v_call: TRBV6-4
d_call: TRBD2
j_call: TRBJ2-1
clone_size: NA
cdr3_aa: CASSVVAGGQSEQFF
cdr3_nt: TGTGCCAGCAGTGTCGTAGCGGGGGGGCAATCTGAGCAGTTCTTC

cdr3_length: 14
v_call: TRBV5-1
d_call: TRBD1
j_call: TRBJ1-2
clone_size: NA
cdr3_aa: CASSSGQANYGYTF
cdr3_nt: TGCGCCAGCAGCTCAGGACAGGCGAACTATGGCTACACCTTC

cdr3_length: 13
v_call: TRBV28
d_call: TRBD2
j_call: TRBJ2-1
clone_size: NA
cdr3_aa: CASSGTSANEQFF
cdr3_nt: TGTGCCAGCAGCGGGACTAGCGCCAATGAGCAGTTCTTC

cdr3_length: 15
v_call: TRBV19
d_call: TRBD1
j_call: TRBJ1-6
clone_size: once
cdr3_aa: CASSVTGTANSPLHF
cdr3_nt: TGTGCCAGTAGTGTAACCGGGACAGCCAATTCACCCCTCCACTTT

cdr3_length: 19
v_call: TRBV19
d_call: NA
j_call: TRBJ2-6
clone_size: NA
cdr3_aa: CASQGAGGNRGSGANVLTF
cdr3_nt: TGTGCCAGTCAGGGAGCAGGCGGAAATCGCGGCTCTGGGGCCAACGTCCTGACTTTC

cdr3_length: 15
v_call: TRBV3-1/TRBV3-2
d_call: TRBD1
j_call: TRBJ2-7
clone_size: NA
cdr3_aa: CASSQVGTGTYEQYF
cdr3_nt: TGTGCCAGCAGCCAAGTTGGGACAGGGACCTACGAGCAGTACTTC

cdr3_length: 14
v_call: TRBV7-3
d_call: NA
j_call: TRBJ2-2
clone_size: NA
cdr3_aa: CASSLGANTGELFF
cdr3_nt: TGTGCCAGCAGCTTGGGGGCGAACACCGGGGAGCTGTTTTTT

cdr3_length: 13
v_call: TRBV21-1
d_call: NA
j_call: TRBJ2-5
clone_size: NA
cdr3_aa: CASSKGVKETQYF
cdr3_nt: TGTGCCAGCAGCAAAGGGGTGAAAGAGACCCAGTACTTC

cdr3_length: 15
v_call: TRBV28
d_call: NA
j_call: TRBJ2-5
clone_size: NA
cdr3_aa: CASSLFSWTKETQYF
cdr3_nt: TGTGCCAGCAGTTTATTTAGTTGGACAAAAGAGACCCAGTACTTC

cdr3_length: 16
v_call: TRBV4-3
d_call: TRBD1
j_call: TRBJ1-2
clone_size: NA
cdr3_aa: CASSQDRGALNYGYTF
cdr3_nt: TGCGCCAGCAGCCAAGACAGGGGGGCGCTTAACTATGGCTACACCTTC

cdr3_length: 15
v_call: TRBV7-2
d_call: TRBD1
j_call: TRBJ1-5
clone_size: NA
cdr3_aa: CASSLAAGGSQPQHF
cdr3_nt: TGTGCCAGCAGCTTAGCGGCAGGGGGTAGTCAGCCCCAGCATTTT

cdr3_length: 18
v_call: TRBV30
d_call: TRBD2
j_call: TRBJ2-3
clone_size: NA
cdr3_aa: CAWNRFGASGISTDTQYF
cdr3_nt: TGTGCCTGGAACCGCTTCGGGGCTAGCGGGATTAGCACAGATACGCAGTATTTT

cdr3_length: 12
v_call: TRBV7-9
d_call: NA
j_call: TRBJ1-5
clone_size: NA
cdr3_aa: CASSVMGQPQHF
cdr3_nt: TGTGCCAGCAGCGTTATGGGGCAGCCCCAGCATTTT

cdr3_length: 9
v_call: TRBV20-1
d_call: NA
j_call: TRBJ1-2
clone_size: NA
cdr3_aa: CSAQYGYTF
cdr3_nt: TGCAGTGCTCAGTATGGCTACACCTTC

cdr3_length: 13
v_call: TRBV2
d_call: NA
j_call: TRBJ1-1
clone_size: once
cdr3_aa: CASNLEGDTEAFF
cdr3_nt: TGTGCCAGCAATTTAGAGGGGGACACTGAAGCTTTCTTT

cdr3_length: 14
v_call: TRBV18
d_call: NA
j_call: TRBJ1-2
clone_size: few
cdr3_aa: CASLGDGANYGYTF
cdr3_nt: TGTGCCAGCTTAGGGGACGGAGCGAACTATGGCTACACCTTC

cdr3_length: 15
v_call: TRBV6-2/TRBV6-3
d_call: NA
j_call: TRBJ1-2
clone_size: once
cdr3_aa: CASSARELFSYGYTF
cdr3_nt: TGTGCCAGCAGTGCCAGGGAGTTGTTCTCTTATGGCTACACCTTC